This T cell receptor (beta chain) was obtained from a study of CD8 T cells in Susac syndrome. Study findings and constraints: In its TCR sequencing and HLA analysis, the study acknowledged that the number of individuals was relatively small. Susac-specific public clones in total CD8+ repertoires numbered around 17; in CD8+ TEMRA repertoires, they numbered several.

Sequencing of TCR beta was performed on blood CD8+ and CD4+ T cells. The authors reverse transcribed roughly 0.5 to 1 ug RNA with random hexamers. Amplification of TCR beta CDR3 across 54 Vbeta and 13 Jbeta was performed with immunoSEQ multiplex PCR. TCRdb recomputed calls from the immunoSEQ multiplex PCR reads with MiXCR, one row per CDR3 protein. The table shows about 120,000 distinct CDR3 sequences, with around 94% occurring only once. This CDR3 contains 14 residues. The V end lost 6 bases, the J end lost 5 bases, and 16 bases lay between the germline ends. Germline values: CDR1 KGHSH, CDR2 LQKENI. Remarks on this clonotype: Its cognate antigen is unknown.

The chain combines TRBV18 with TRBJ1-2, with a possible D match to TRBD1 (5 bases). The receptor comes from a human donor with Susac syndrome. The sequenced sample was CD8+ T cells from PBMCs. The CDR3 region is CASSSGPLGYGYTF. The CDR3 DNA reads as TGTGCCAGCTCGTCGGGACCCCTCGGGTATGGCTACACCTTC.